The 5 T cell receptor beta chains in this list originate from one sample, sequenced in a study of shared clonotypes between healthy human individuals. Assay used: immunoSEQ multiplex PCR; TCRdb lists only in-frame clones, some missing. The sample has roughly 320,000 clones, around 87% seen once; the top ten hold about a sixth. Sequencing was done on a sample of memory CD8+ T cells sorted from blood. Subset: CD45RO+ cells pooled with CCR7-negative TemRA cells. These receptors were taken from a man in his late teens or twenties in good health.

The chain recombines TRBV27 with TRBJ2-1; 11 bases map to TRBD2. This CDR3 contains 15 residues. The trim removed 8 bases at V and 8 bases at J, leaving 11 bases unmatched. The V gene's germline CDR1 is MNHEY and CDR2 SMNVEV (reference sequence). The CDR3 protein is CASSRLAGGLDEQFF. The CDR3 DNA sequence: TGTGCCAGCTCCCGGCTAGCGGGGGGTTTGGATGAGCAGTTCTTC.

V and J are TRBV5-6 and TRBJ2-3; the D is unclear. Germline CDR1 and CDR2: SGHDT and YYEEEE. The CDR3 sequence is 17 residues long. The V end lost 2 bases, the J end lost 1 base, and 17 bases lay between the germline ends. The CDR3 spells CASSFSANPSGTDTQYF. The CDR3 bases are TGTGCCAGCAGCTTTTCCGCCAACCCAAGCGGCACAGATACGCAGTATTTT.

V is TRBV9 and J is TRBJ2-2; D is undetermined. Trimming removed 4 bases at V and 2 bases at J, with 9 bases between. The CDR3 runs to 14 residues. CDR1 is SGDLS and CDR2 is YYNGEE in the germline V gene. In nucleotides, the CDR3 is TGTGCCAGCAGCCCCTGGACCAACACCGGGGAGCTGTTTTTT. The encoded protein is CASSPWTNTGELFF.

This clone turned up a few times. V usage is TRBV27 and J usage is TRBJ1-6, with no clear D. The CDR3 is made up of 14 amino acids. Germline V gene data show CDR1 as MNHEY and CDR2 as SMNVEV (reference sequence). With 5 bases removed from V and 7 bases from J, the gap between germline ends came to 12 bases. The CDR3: CASSITGGNSPLHF. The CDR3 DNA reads TGTGCCAGCAGTATAACTGGAGGGAATTCACCCCTCCACTTT.

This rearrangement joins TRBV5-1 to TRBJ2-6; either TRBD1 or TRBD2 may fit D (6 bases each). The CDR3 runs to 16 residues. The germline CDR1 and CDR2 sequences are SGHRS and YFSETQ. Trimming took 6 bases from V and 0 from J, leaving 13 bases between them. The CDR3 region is CASKGGIDSGANVLTF. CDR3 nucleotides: TGCGCCAGCAAGGGGGGAATAGACTCTGGGGCCAACGTCCTGACTTTC.